Sequencing of this TCR beta chain was carried out in a study of blood T cell repertoires in COVID-19. As for the study in general: COVID-19 samples, acute and convalescent, were from the United States, Italy and Spain. T cells, B-cell-depleted T cells, or PBMCs supplied cDNA or gDNA.

Data came from immunoSEQ multiplex PCR; TCRdb stores just in-frame clones and leaves some out. Here the sample spans 150,000 or so clones, 87% being singletons. The CDR3 spans 15 residues. Germline trimming cut 7 bases from V and 5 bases from J; bases unmatched to any gene: 13. Per germline, CDR1 MNHEY and CDR2 SMNVEV (reference sequence). Material for sequencing was peripheral blood. The sequence derives from an elderly man with acute or convalescent COVID-19. The rearrangement uses TRBV27 and TRBJ1-2; 7 bases line up with TRBD1. CDR3 protein: CASTAGTDGKYGYTF. DNA of the CDR3: TGTGCCAGCACCGCCGGGACAGACGGGAAGTATGGCTACACCTTC.